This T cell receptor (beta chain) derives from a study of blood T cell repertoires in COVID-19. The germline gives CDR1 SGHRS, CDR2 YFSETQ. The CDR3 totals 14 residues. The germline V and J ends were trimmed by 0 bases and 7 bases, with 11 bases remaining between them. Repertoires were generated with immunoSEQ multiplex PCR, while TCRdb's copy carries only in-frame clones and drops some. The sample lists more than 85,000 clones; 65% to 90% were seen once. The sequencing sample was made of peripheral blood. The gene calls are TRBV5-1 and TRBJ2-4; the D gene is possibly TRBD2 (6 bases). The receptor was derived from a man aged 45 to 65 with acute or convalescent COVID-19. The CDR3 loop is CASSLGQEGNIQYF. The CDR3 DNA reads TGCGCCAGCAGCTTGGGCCAGGAGGGGAACATTCAGTACTTC.